One sample yielded the 31 T cell receptor beta chains listed below, sequenced in a study of post-analysis software for immune sequencing data (dated by TCRdb to between 2015 and 2017). The receptor library was made with PCR. Instrument used: Illumina HiSeq 2500. Unique molecular identifiers were incorporated into TCR beta cDNA libraries to reduce PCR and sequencing biases. TCRdb reworked the public reads: Q25 trimming with fastp, MiXCR clone assembly, productive beta chains retained. Entries are consolidated by CDR3 protein sequence, retaining the most common genes and DNA. The sample table shows approximately 730,000 distinct CDR3 sequences, and around 45% are seen once. The ten top clones hold roughly 5% of the sample. What the work shows at the level of the full study, not this receptor alone: Significantly higher frequencies in patients than in controls were found for roughly 5 TRBV segments, including TRBV5-6, TRBV5-1 and TRBV20-1.

Antigens of these TCRs are unknown. Source material: blood. All receptors derive from a girl between 10 and 17 years old with multiple sclerosis.

The chain carries TRBV3-1 and TRBJ2-7; 11 bases agree with TRBD2. Germline V lookup: CDR1 LGHDT, CDR2 YNNKEL (reference sequence). This CDR3 has 13 residues. The junction had 2 bases not matched to a gene; V was cut back by 4 bases and J by 6 bases. For the CDR3, the DNA is TGTGCCAGCAGCCGAACTAGCGGGGGCGAGCAGTACTTC. Its protein product is CASSRTSGGEQYF.

The chain has TRBV5-1 and TRBJ2-3, with 10 bases identical to TRBD2. The V segment lost 4 bases and the J segment 0 bases; nucleotides outside the gene matches: 5. From germline, CDR1 is SGHRS and CDR2 YFSETQ. CDR3 length: 16 residues. Here the CDR3 DNA reads TGCGCCAGCAGCAAGGGACTAGCGAGTAGCACAGATACGCAGTATTTT. Its translation is CASSKGLASSTDTQYF.

The chain couples TRBV10-3 to TRBJ2-2; D is uncertain. The V gene's germline CDR1 is ENHRY and CDR2 SYGVKD. V gave up 0 bases and J gave up 4 bases, with 9 bases separating them. This CDR3 has 15 residues. CDR3 sequence: CAISESGLSTGELFF. Written as DNA, the CDR3 is TGTGCCATCAGTGAGTCCGGGTTGAGCACCGGGGAGCTGTTTTTT.

This rearrangement joins TRBV9 to TRBJ1-6; the D is unclear. Trimming stripped 4 bases from V and 7 bases from J, with 18 bases between. Germline V CDR1 and CDR2: SGDLS, YYNGEE. CDR3 length equals 16 residues. CDR3 amino acids: CASSSGRKGHNSPLHF. In nucleotides, the CDR3 is TGTGCCAGCAGCTCAGGCCGAAAAGGCCACAATTCACCCCTCCACTTT.

The chain is built from TRBV12-3 or TRBV12-4 and TRBJ2-3; D is undetermined. The CDR3 has 13 amino acids. Deletions cut 7 bases from V and 6 bases from J, with 14 bases between. CDR3 residues: CASTLVNGDTQYF. CDR3 DNA sequence: TGTGCCAGCACGCTTGTTAACGGGGATACGCAGTATTTT.

There are a few counts of this clonotype. The chain couples TRBV3-1 to TRBJ2-4; 14 nucleotides agree with TRBD2. The trim removed 4 bases at V and 0 bases at J, leaving 8 bases unmatched. The germline CDR1 and CDR2 sequences are LGHDT and YNNKEL (reference sequence). The CDR3 runs 19 residues. The chain's CDR3 is CASSPGTSGRELAKNIQYF. In nucleotides, the CDR3 is TGTGCCAGCAGCCCCGGGACTAGCGGGAGAGAACTAGCCAAAAACATTCAGTACTTC.

This clonotype was counted only a few times. CDR3 bases: TGCGCCAGCAGCCAAGACGGGACAGGTTGGAGGGAGACCCAGTACTTC. This sequence encodes CASSQDGTGWRETQYF. The rearrangement joins TRBV4-1 to TRBJ2-5, with 8 nucleotides matching TRBD1. Germline CDR1 MGHRA, CDR2 YSYEKL. The trim removed 0 bases at V and 5 bases at J, leaving 8 bases unmatched. The CDR3 has 16 amino acids.

The chain joins TRBV7-9 to TRBJ2-7; TRBD2 aligns across 7 bases. The CDR3 contains 14 residues. Germline V gene data show CDR1 as SEHNR and CDR2 as FQNEAQ (reference sequence). V was clipped by 7 bases and J by 2 bases; unmatched bases: 8. The CDR3 spells CASTDSTSPYEQYF. CDR3 in DNA: TGTGCCAGCACCGATTCGACTAGCCCCTACGAGCAGTACTTC.

The chain carries TRBV24-1 and TRBJ2-3, with TRBD2 matching 7 bases. V shed 4 bases and J 4 bases; nucleotides not matched to a gene: 10. Germline CDR1 and CDR2: KGHDR and SFDVKD. CDR3 length: 16 residues. This CDR3 is CATSDRLAAIPDTQYF. CDR3 sequence (DNA): TGTGCCACCAGTGACCGCCTAGCGGCTATTCCAGATACGCAGTATTTT.

The count of this clonotype is one. The chain recombines TRBV5-8 with TRBJ1-2; D possibly corresponds to TRBD1 (6 bases). V lost 7 bases and J 4 bases, leaving 14 bases between the germline ends. The germline V gene has CDR1 SGHTS and CDR2 YDEGEE. The CDR3 is 13 residues long. Here the CDR3 DNA reads TGTGCCAGCGGGGGGGGCCCATCCTATGGCTACACCTTC. It codes for CASGGGPSYGYTF.

In this sample, this clonotype turned up a few times. The gene calls are TRBV20-1 and TRBJ2-3, with 11 positions matching TRBD2. This CDR3 comprises 17 residues. The trim removed 0 bases at V and 3 bases at J, leaving 8 bases unmatched. Germline CDR1 is DFQATT and CDR2 is SNEGSKA (reference sequence). The CDR3 region has the DNA TGCAGTGCTAGAGATCGGGAACTAGCGGGAGTTACAGATACGCAGTATTTT. Translating gives CSARDRELAGVTDTQYF.

Remarks on this clonotype: A read error may account for a junction end that differs from germline. The chain has TRBV7-6 and TRBJ2-7; the D gene could be TRBD1 or TRBD2 (5 bases each). This CDR3 has 14 residues. Germline values: CDR1 SGHVS, CDR2 FNYEAQ. CDR3 coding DNA: TGTGCCGGCAGCTTATTGTGGGGGAGAAACGAGCAGTACTTC. Amino acids: CAGSLLWGRNEQYF.

Written as DNA, the CDR3 is TGTGCCAGCAGTGAAGCGCTTCGCGCGAGTCAGCCCCAGCATTTT. It codes for CASSEALRASQPQHF. The chain couples TRBV2 to TRBJ1-5, with D unclear. The CDR3 covers 15 residues. With 0 bases removed from V and 6 bases from J, the gap between germline ends came to 12 bases. CDR1 and CDR2 (germline): SNHLY, FYNNEI.

This clonotype was found many times. V gene TRBV5-1 combines with J gene TRBJ2-5; 13 bases fit TRBD2. V was pared by 4 bases and J by 3 bases, with 3 bases of the junction left unmatched. CDR1 is SGHRS and CDR2 is YFSETQ in the germline V gene. This CDR3 comprises 15 residues. The CDR3 loop is CASSRGLAGEETQYF. Written as DNA, the CDR3 is TGCGCCAGCAGCCGAGGACTAGCGGGAGAAGAGACCCAGTACTTC.

This chain links TRBV21-1 with TRBJ1-2. TRBV21-1 represents a pseudogene. The CDR3 is 13 amino acids. CDR3 bases: TGTGCCGGTTCACAGAGTCCTATCGATGGCTACACCTTC. This gives the protein CAGSQSPIDGYTF.

The CDR3 region has the DNA TGTGCCAGCAGTTCTACAGGTTCTGTAGAGTATGTCGATGAGCAGTTCTTC. Translated: CASSSTGSVEYVDEQFF. The chain joins TRBV12-3 or TRBV12-4 to TRBJ2-1; possibly TRBD1 for D (5 bases). The CDR3 covers 17 residues. Trimming removed 4 bases from V and 8 bases from J, with 24 bases in between.

This clonotype was found a few times. V and J are TRBV6-5 and TRBJ2-5; D is ambiguous. The CDR3 totals 13 residues. Looked up from germline, CDR1 is MNHEY and CDR2 is SVGAGI. With 8 bases removed from V and 0 bases from J, the gap between germline ends came to 10 bases. The CDR3 region is CASWHEYQETQYF. In DNA form, the CDR3 reads TGTGCCAGCTGGCACGAGTACCAAGAGACCCAGTACTTC.

The rearrangement links TRBV28 to TRBJ2-5, with TRBD1 matching over 7 bases. The CDR3 is 13 amino acids. Germline CDR1 and CDR2: MDHEN and SYDVKM. With V trimmed by 6 bases and J by 2 bases, 3 bases remained unmatched. The CDR3 DNA follows: TGTGCCAGCAGACAGGGGCAGCAAGAGACCCAGTACTTC. This gives the protein CASRQGQQETQYF.

This clonotype has only a few counts. This chain links TRBV7-2 with TRBJ2-4; perhaps TRBD1 as D (6 bases). The J call may not be correct, given that the DNA end is closer to TRBJ2-7. This CDR3 region has 16 residues. Germline CDR1 and CDR2: SGHTA and FQGNSA. CDR3 coding DNA: TGTGCCAGCAGCTTAAGGATGTACAGGGACCCCAGCGAGCAGTACTTC. Its protein product is CASSLRMYRDPSEQYF.

This chain links TRBV7-3 with TRBJ2-1; 9 bases align to TRBD2. J gave up 14 bases and V 5 bases, and 19 bases lay outside the gene matches. Germline V gene sequence: CDR1 SGHTA, CDR2 FQGTGA. The CDR3 sequence is 16 residues long. The CDR3 region is CASSPSGTSFSVGKFF. The DNA for the CDR3 is TGTGCCAGCAGCCCTTCCGGGACTAGCTTTTCGGTTGGAAAGTTCTTC.

The table lists this clonotype with many counts. The rearrangement links TRBV28 to TRBJ1-2; D uncertain. V was shortened by 10 bases and J by 3 bases, with 9 bases between the two germline ends. This CDR3 is 11 amino acids long. Germline V gene data show CDR1 as MDHEN and CDR2 as SYDVKM. This CDR3 is CAITSDYGYTF. The CDR3 nucleotides read TGTGCCATCACGTCTGACTATGGCTACACCTTC.

About this clonotype: One end of the junction does not line up with germline, which may come from a read error. The chain carries TRBV6-5 and TRBJ1-5, with D possibly matching TRBD1 (5 bases). Per the germline V gene, CDR1 is MNHEY and CDR2 is SVGAGI. CDR3 size: 14 residues. CDR3 DNA sequence: TGTGCCAGTAGTTACTGGGGCGTTAATCAGCCCCAGCATTTT. Encoded protein: CASSYWGVNQPQHF.

The count of this clonotype is one. The V call is TRBV19, the J call TRBJ1-4; 7 nucleotides align to TRBD1. With V trimmed by 4 bases and J by 3 bases, 8 bases remained unmatched. The CDR3 length is 16 residues. The V gene's germline CDR1 is LNHDA and CDR2 SQIVND (reference sequence). The CDR3, as DNA: TGTGCCAGTAGTAGTGTAAACAGGGGACCTAATGAAAAACTGTTTTTT. Protein: CASSSVNRGPNEKLFF.

The chain is built from TRBV20-1 and TRBJ2-1; the match to TRBD2 covers 11 bases. There are 15 residues in the CDR3. Germline values: CDR1 DFQATT, CDR2 SNEGSKA (reference sequence). V gave up 5 bases and J gave up 4 bases; unmatched junction bases: 7. CDR3: CSASRRLAGYNEQFF. Here the CDR3 DNA reads TGCAGTGCTTCCCGCCGACTAGCGGGATACAATGAGCAGTTCTTC.

This clonotype turned up a few times. This chain connects TRBV15 to TRBJ2-1; D not certain. V was shortened by 0 bases and J by 2 bases, with 11 bases between the two germline ends. The germline gives CDR1 LNHNV, CDR2 YYDKDF (reference sequence). CDR3 size: 16 residues. CDR3 nucleotides: TGTGCCACCAGCAGAGATAGGGTACAAGCCTACAATGAGCAGTTCTTC. The encoded protein is CATSRDRVQAYNEQFF.

This clonotype occurred a few times. V gene TRBV7-3 combines with J gene TRBJ2-3; 10 positions agree with TRBD2. Germline assignment: CDR1 SGHTA and CDR2 FQGTGA. The CDR3 totals 15 residues. The trim removed 5 bases at V and 3 bases at J, leaving 5 bases unmatched. The CDR3 bases are TGTGCCAGCAGCGCTAGCGGGAGTAGGACAGATACGCAGTATTTT. Translated, it gives CASSASGSRTDTQYF.

This rearrangement joins TRBV28 to TRBJ2-7; D gene ambiguous. V gave up 6 bases and J gave up 2 bases, with 11 bases separating them. The CDR3 length is 13 residues. Looked up from germline, CDR1 is MDHEN and CDR2 is SYDVKM. CDR3 sequence reads: CASSPSPPYEQYF. In DNA, the CDR3 is TGTGCCAGCAGCCCCTCCCCCCCCTACGAGCAGTACTTC.

The chain couples TRBV18 to TRBJ2-1; 8 bases match TRBD2. This CDR3 contains 18 residues. The trim removed 4 bases at V and 6 bases at J, leaving 17 bases unmatched. Looked up from germline, CDR1 is KGHSH and CDR2 is LQKENI. CDR3 nucleotides: TGTGCCAGCTCACTCAACCACGGTAGCGGGATAGTTTCCAATGAGCAGTTCTTC. Translation: CASSLNHGSGIVSNEQFF.

V gene TRBV9 combines with J gene TRBJ2-5; maybe TRBD1 (7 bases). The CDR3 runs to 16 residues. V was pared by 0 bases and J by 1 base, with 13 bases between. CDR1 is SGDLS and CDR2 is YYNGEE in the germline V gene. CDR3 DNA: TGTGCCAGCAGCGTAGAAGGAGGGGGCAGCCAAGAGACCCAGTACTTC. Protein: CASSVEGGGSQETQYF.

The V call is TRBV5-1, the J call TRBJ2-7; D possibly corresponds to TRBD2 (6 bases). Germline V gene data show CDR1 as SGHRS and CDR2 as YFSETQ. CDR3 length: 14 amino acids. V lost 9 bases and J 5 bases, leaving 21 bases between the germline ends. The CDR3 spells CATPVFRENHEQYF. CDR3 nucleotide sequence: TGCGCCACCCCGGTATTTCGGGAGAACCACGAGCAGTACTTC.

This clonotype was seen more than once but under ten times. The V call is TRBV2, the J call TRBJ2-7; 8 nucleotides align to TRBD1. The V segment lost 7 bases and the J segment 0 bases; nucleotides outside the gene matches: 5. Looked up from germline, CDR1 is SNHLY and CDR2 is FYNNEI. The CDR3 covers 14 residues. The CDR3 DNA reads as TGTGCCAGCATCCTCCAGGGGGCCTCCTACGAGCAGTACTTC. Protein: CASILQGASYEQYF.